This T cell receptor beta chain was identified during a study of OX40 agonist ivuxolimab in advanced cancers. Germline V gives CDR1 MNHEY, CDR2 SVGAGI. V lost 4 bases and J lost 5, with 17 bases in between. The CDR3 totals 15 residues. The table came from immunoSEQ multiplex PCR; TCRdb's copy has only in-frame clones and leaves some out. The data hold some 83,000 clones, with 80% to 90% observed a single time. The material sequenced was CD4+ or CD8+ T cells sorted from blood, taken in a trial of the OX40 agonist ivuxolimab. This receptor was identified in an adult with an advanced solid tumor such as melanoma, head and neck, liver or kidney cancer. V is TRBV6-5 and J is TRBJ2-5; the D gene is possibly TRBD1 (5 bases). The CDR3 protein is CASSWGMWGWETQYF. Written as DNA, the CDR3 is TGTGCCAGCAGTTGGGGCATGTGGGGCTGGGAGACCCAGTACTTC.